Each of the 26 T cell receptor beta chains below was sequenced from the same sample in a study of T cells after yellow fever vaccination (dated by TCRdb to between 2018 and 2020). To prepare the library, 5' RACE was applied. TCRdb lists the instrument as Illumina HiSeq 2500. TCRdb trimmed public reads at Q25 via fastp, called clones via MiXCR and kept in-frame beta chains. Each entry is one CDR3 protein sequence, shown with its most common DNA and genes. For this sample the table gives over 150,000 distinct CDR3 sequences, of which approximately 6% were detected only once. 2.5% to 3.5% of the sample lies in the top ten. Reading the label with the study, this specimen's treatment or condition is: live attenuated yellow fever vaccine strain. The sequencing used CD4+ T cells sorted from PBMCs, collected on the day of the first yellow fever vaccination. These receptors all stem from a man aged 18 to 30 who received the YFV17D yellow fever vaccine.

This clonotype has a count of ten or more. This rearrangement joins TRBV14 to TRBJ1-1, with D unresolved. The germline V gene encodes CDR1 SGHDN and CDR2 FVKESK. Between the trimmed V and J ends, which lost 0 bases and 4 bases, there was a span of 6 bases. This CDR3 is built from 13 residues. This chain's CDR3 is CASSQDRTTEAFF. For the CDR3, the DNA is TGTGCCAGCAGCCAAGATCGAACCACTGAAGCTTTCTTT. Together with reference TRBV14 and TRBJ1-1, the CDR3 gives the full variable domain: EAGVTQFPSHSVIEKGQTVTLRCDPISGHDNLYWYRRVMGKEIKFLLHFVKESKQDESGMPNNRFLAERTGGTYSTLKVQPAELEDSGVYFCASSQDRTTEAFFGQGTRLTVV.

The chain recombines TRBV7-2 with TRBJ2-2; tentative D call: TRBD2 (6 bases). The germline V gene encodes CDR1 SGHTA and CDR2 FQGNSA. The V gene lost 2 bases and the J gene lost 1 base, with 8 bases spanning the gap. The CDR3 length is 15 residues. For the CDR3, the DNA is TGTGCCAGCAGCTTATTGGGGGGGAACACCGGGGAGCTGTTTTTT. This gives the protein CASSLLGGNTGELFF.

This clonotype was observed at least ten times. The chain combines TRBV12-3 or TRBV12-4 with TRBJ1-4, with 7 bases identical to TRBD1. The trim removed 5 bases at V and 8 bases at J, leaving 5 bases unmatched. The CDR3 spans 13 residues. The CDR3 here is CASSDRVKEKLFF. The CDR3 coding sequence is TGTGCCAGCAGTGACAGGGTAAAGGAAAAACTGTTTTTT.

This clonotype was seen only a few times. V is TRBV19 and J is TRBJ1-1; TRBD1 might be the D (5 bases). CDR1 LNHDA and CDR2 SQIVND come from the germline V gene (reference sequence). The CDR3 covers 15 residues. V lost 5 bases to trimming and J lost 1 base, with 14 bases between them. CDR3 nucleotides: TGTGCCAGTAGTTCCCACAGCGGGGGGAACACTGAAGCTTTCTTT. Amino acids: CASSSHSGGNTEAFF.

The chain links TRBV5-1 to TRBJ1-1; weak D call: TRBD1 (5 bases). The CDR3 contains 15 residues. CDR1 and CDR2 from the germline V gene are SGHRS and YFSETQ. V dropped 3 bases and J dropped 1 base, with 13 bases sitting between them. CDR3 sequence reads: CASSSTGNSNTEAFF. The CDR3 region has the DNA TGCGCCAGCAGCTCTACAGGAAACTCGAACACTGAAGCTTTCTTT. Complete variable domain (other parts from reference TRBV5-1 and TRBJ1-1): KAGVTQTPRYLIKTRGQQVTLSCSPISGHRSVSWYQQTPGQGLQFLFEYFSETQRNKGNFPGRFSGRQFSNSRSEMNVSTLELGDSALYLCASSSTGNSNTEAFFGQGTRLTVV.

The chain recombines TRBV4-2 with TRBJ2-5, with 12 nucleotides matching TRBD2. Germline lookup yields CDR1 LGHNA and CDR2 YNFKEQ. The CDR3 is 18 amino acids. Germline trimming cut 6 bases from V and 1 base from J; bases unmatched to any gene: 12. This CDR3 reads CASRQGLAGGPTQETQYF. CDR3 DNA sequence: TGTGCCAGCAGGCAGGGGCTAGCGGGGGGGCCAACCCAAGAGACCCAGTACTTC.

This chain joins TRBV19 and TRBJ1-1; no reliable D call. V was trimmed by 5 bases and J by 5 bases, leaving 9 bases between them. Germline assignment: CDR1 LNHDA and CDR2 SQIVND (reference sequence). This CDR3 is built from 12 residues. CDR3 amino acids: CASSRSRTEAFF. CDR3 nucleotides: TGTGCCAGTAGTCGCAGTAGGACTGAAGCTTTCTTT.

As to this clonotype: This may be a read error, as it is one base from a much larger clone. V is TRBV7-3 and J is TRBJ2-1, with 12 bases aligning to TRBD1. The germline CDR1 and CDR2 sequences are SGHTA and FQGTGA. This CDR3 comprises 16 residues. The CDR3 coding sequence is TGTGCCAGCAGCCCTGGGACAGGGGGCTCGTACAATGAGCAGCTCTTC. This sequence encodes CASSPGTGGSYNEQLF.

The V gene is TRBV6-4, the J gene TRBJ2-1, with unresolved D. V lost 5 bases, J lost 6 bases, and 11 bases lay in between. The CDR3 sequence is 13 residues long. The germline V gene encodes CDR1 MRHNA and CDR2 SNTAGT. The CDR3 region has the DNA TGTGCCAGCAGTCTCGGCGGAAGCAATGAGCAGTTCTTC. Protein product: CASSLGGSNEQFF.

Only a few counts were recorded for this clonotype. The gene calls are TRBV6-1 and TRBJ1-4; unclear D gene. Germline loops: CDR1 MNHNS, CDR2 SASEGT. With 5 bases removed from V and 0 bases from J, the gap between germline ends came to 7 bases. The CDR3 has 14 amino acids. CDR3 loop: CASSRRATNEKLFF. The CDR3 bases are TGTGCCAGCAGTAGGAGGGCAACTAATGAAAAACTGTTTTTT.

This clonotype has just a few counts. The V gene is TRBV19, the J gene TRBJ2-7; the D is unclear. Germline-derived CDR1 and CDR2 are LNHDA and SQIVND (reference sequence). The V end was cut by 8 bases, the J end by 3 bases, with 14 bases between. This CDR3 has 13 residues. The CDR3 here is CASSAEYDYEQYF. CDR3 DNA: TGTGCCAGTTCTGCAGAATACGACTACGAGCAGTACTTC. Filled out from reference TRBV19 and TRBJ2-7, the complete variable domain reads DGGITQSPKYLFRKEGQNVTLSCEQNLNHDAMYWYRQDPGQGLRLIYYSQIVNDFQKGDIAEGYSVSREKKESFPLTVTSAQKNPTAFYLCASSAEYDYEQYFGPGTRLTVT.

This clonotype showed up just a few times. This sequence joins TRBV2 and TRBJ1-2, with 7 bases matching TRBD1. The trim removed 3 bases at V and 7 bases at J, leaving 5 bases unmatched. CDR3 length equals 13 residues. Germline V lookup: CDR1 SNHLY, CDR2 FYNNEI. Here the CDR3 DNA reads TGTGCCAGCAGTGACAGGGGGATCGGTGGCTACACCTTC. This encodes CASSDRGIGGYTF.

This clonotype appeared many times. This rearrangement joins TRBV6-2 or TRBV6-3 to TRBJ2-7; 12 bases line up with TRBD1. This CDR3 is built from 15 residues. Germline CDR1 and CDR2: MNHEY and SVGEGT. J was trimmed by 4 bases and V by 5 bases; bases with no gene match: 6. The CDR3 loop reads CASSPEGQGAYEQYF. The CDR3 bases are TGTGCCAGCAGTCCGGAGGGACAGGGGGCATACGAGCAGTACTTC.

V usage is TRBV11-2 and J usage is TRBJ2-7; tentative D call: TRBD2 (5 bases). This CDR3 comprises 14 residues. From germline, CDR1 is SGHAT and CDR2 FQNNGV. Trimming took 4 bases from V and 3 from J, leaving 13 bases between them. CDR3 DNA: TGTGCCAGCAGCTGGACCGGGAACCTCTACGAGCAGTACTTC. Protein: CASSWTGNLYEQYF.

This clonotype has at least ten counts. The rearrangement links TRBV12-3 or TRBV12-4 to TRBJ2-4; maybe TRBD1 (6 bases). The V and J ends lost 3 bases and 8 bases respectively, with 14 bases between them. CDR3 size: 14 residues. The CDR3 is CASSFVAGVYIQYF. The CDR3 DNA sequence: TGTGCCAGCAGTTTCGTGGCAGGGGTCTACATTCAGTACTTC.

The chain joins TRBV4-1 to TRBJ1-5; no clear D gene. The CDR3 totals 15 residues. With 1 base removed from V and 0 bases from J, the gap between germline ends came to 7 bases. The germline gives CDR1 MGHRA, CDR2 YSYEKL. In DNA, the CDR3 is TGCGCCAGCAGCCAAGTGGCCGTTAGCAATCAGCCCCAGCATTTT. It encodes CASSQVAVSNQPQHF.

Ten or more counts support this clonotype. This chain links TRBV7-9 with TRBJ2-5; tentatively, D is TRBD1 (6 bases). Germline V gives CDR1 SEHNR, CDR2 FQNEAQ (reference sequence). V lost 9 bases and J 0 bases, leaving 11 bases between the germline ends. The CDR3 runs 13 residues. The CDR3 DNA sequence: TGTGCCAGTCATACAGGGAACCAAGAGACCCAGTACTTC. Its translation: CASHTGNQETQYF.

This clonotype was detected ten times or more. The V gene is TRBV29-1, the J gene TRBJ1-2; D is possibly TRBD1 (6 bases). The germline CDR1 and CDR2 sequences are SQVTM and ANQGSEA. V lost 5 bases to trimming and J lost 1 base, with 8 bases between them. This CDR3 contains 12 residues. The CDR3 DNA is TGCAGCGTTACAGGGTATAACTATGGCTACACCTTC. Its protein product is CSVTGYNYGYTF.

This clonotype was counted only a few times. This chain connects TRBV28 to TRBJ1-5; D is uncertain. CDR3 length: 13 amino acids. V was pared by 4 bases and J by 7 bases, with 11 bases between. Germline loops: CDR1 MDHEN, CDR2 SYDVKM. The CDR3 DNA sequence: TGTGCCAGCAGTTATCTAATCTGGCAGCCCCAGCATTTT. It yields the protein CASSYLIWQPQHF.

The gene calls are TRBV4-2 and TRBJ1-4; D gene unclear. Germline CDR1 reads LGHNA; CDR2 reads YNFKEQ. The CDR3 is made up of 15 amino acids. V dropped 5 bases and J dropped 8 bases, with 18 bases sitting between them. CDR3 protein: CASSSPPKLWEKLFF. In DNA, the CDR3 is TGTGCCAGCAGCTCGCCCCCTAAACTTTGGGAAAAACTGTTTTTT.

The sample holds many counts of this clonotype. The CDR3 DNA is TGCAGTGCTAGGAACGCCGACAGGGCGGGGGGTGAGCAGTTCTTC. This translates into CSARNADRAGGEQFF. V gene TRBV20-1 combines with J gene TRBJ2-1; tentative D call: TRBD2 (8 bases). The V end lost 3 bases, the J end lost 9 bases, and 21 bases lay between the germline ends. This CDR3 region has 15 residues. Germline CDR1 is DFQATT and CDR2 is SNEGSKA (reference sequence).

In its sample, this clonotype was seen many times. The genes are TRBV28 and TRBJ2-3, with 10 bases fitting TRBD2. Germline values: CDR1 MDHEN, CDR2 SYDVKM. The CDR3 length is 16 residues. Trimming removed 5 bases from V and 3 bases from J; junction bases left unmatched: 8. This CDR3 is CASSPPSSGGTDTQYF. Written as DNA, the CDR3 is TGTGCCAGCAGTCCACCATCTAGCGGGGGAACAGATACGCAGTATTTT.

The table lists this clonotype with a few counts. The rearrangement uses TRBV7-2 and TRBJ2-7; D gene ambiguous. In germline, CDR1 is SGHTA, CDR2 FQGNSA. The CDR3 sequence is 11 residues long. V gave up 5 bases and J gave up 3 bases, with 5 bases separating them. This CDR3 is CASSLFYEQYF. CDR3 DNA sequence: TGTGCCAGCAGCCTCTTCTACGAGCAGTACTTC.

The chain joins TRBV2 to TRBJ2-5; 9 nucleotides agree with TRBD1. V shed 5 bases and J 5 bases; nucleotides not matched to a gene: 6. This CDR3 is 14 amino acids long. Per germline, CDR1 SNHLY and CDR2 FYNNEI. The CDR3 region has the DNA TGTGCCAGCAGTACGGACAGGGGAAGGGAGACCCAGTACTTC. It is translated as CASSTDRGRETQYF.

This clonotype has a count of ten or more. V and J are TRBV6-2 or TRBV6-3 and TRBJ1-1, with no clear D. V lost 6 bases and J 4 bases, leaving 15 bases between the germline ends. This CDR3 has 14 amino acids. CDR1 is MNHEY and CDR2 is SVGEGT in the germline V gene. The CDR3 spells CASSRSRWGTEAFF. CDR3 sequence (DNA): TGTGCCAGCAGCAGGAGCCGCTGGGGCACTGAAGCTTTCTTT.

Only a few counts were recorded for this clonotype. The chain links TRBV6-1 to TRBJ2-5; 8 bases match TRBD1. The CDR3 is 14 amino acids. Trimming cost V 5 bases and J 4 bases; bases outside gene matches: 6. Per the germline V gene, CDR1 is MNHNS and CDR2 is SASEGT. The CDR3 sequence is CASSTWTGLETQYF. Written as DNA, the CDR3 is TGTGCCAGCAGTACCTGGACAGGGCTAGAGACCCAGTACTTC.